This T cell receptor (beta chain) was found in a study of T-cell reconstitution after alpha-beta-depleted transplantation in children (dated by TCRdb to the mid-2010s). In the study overall: Using TCR repertoire profiling, the study followed T-cell immune reconstitution in a quantitative way in children after TCRalphabeta/CD19-depleted allogeneic hematopoietic cell transplantation. The research as a whole found: Over the following months the frequencies of hyperexpanded clones went down, and after one year T-cell counts and TCRbeta diversity were mostly credited to newly produced T cells. Apparently early alphabetaT-cell count recovery about two months after transplant reportedly relied on only several hundred rapidly expanded clones derived from non-depleted graft cells. The high TCRbeta diversity at day 60 in some patients was ascribed to recipient T cells and intrathymic progenitors that had survived conditioning.

Sample treatment or condition, as interpreted from the label and publication: allogeneic hematopoietic cell transplantation with graft depleted of TCRalphabeta T cells and CD19 B cells. Transplant recipients were children who received TCRalphabeta/CD19-depleted allogeneic hematopoietic cell grafts. Many counts were recorded for this clonotype. The target of this receptor is not known. No qualities accompany the bases; no much larger clone lies one base away. The receptor library was made with PCR. Data came from an Illumina HiSeq 2500. Molecular barcoding was employed in the preparation of TCR libraries, with unique molecular identifiers being used to normalize TCRbeta repertoire quantification. The public reads were quality trimmed at Q25 with fastp and then assembled into clones with MiXCR by TCRdb, keeping productive beta chains. Under each unique CDR3 protein, matching rows form one entry showing the most common genes and DNA. In all, the sample holds about 600,000 distinct CDR3 sequences, and 23% of those were seen once. Clones ranked in the top ten supply less than 15% of the sample.

V and J are trimmed by 0 bases and 4 bases, and the gene matches miss 9 bases of the junction. The CDR3, cysteine through phenylalanine, is 16 amino acids long. The CDR3 DNA has 48 bases and is translated from base 1. The germline V gene encodes CDR1 SQVTM and CDR2 ANQGSEA. This chain joins TRBV29-1 to TRBJ2-1; the junction holds 7 bases that match TRBD1. The TCR originated in a boy younger than two who had a stem cell transplant for acute myeloid leukemia, so the T cells may come from the graft donor. This sample comprised PBMCs, mostly from graft donor cells, obtained 360 days after TCRalphabeta/CD19-depleted stem cell transplant. The nucleotides are TGCAGCGTTGAAGACAGGGACAGTACTCAGTACAATGAGCAGTTCTTC. Translated, this is CSVEDRDSTQYNEQFF.